These 5 T cell receptor beta chains share one sample of origin, sequenced in a study of blood T cell repertoires in COVID-19. Data came from immunoSEQ multiplex PCR; TCRdb stores just in-frame clones and leaves some out. The table records 70,000 to 95,000 clones, more than 85% of them present only once. Source material: peripheral blood. These TCRs come from a man between 65 and 85 years old with active or convalescent COVID-19.

The chain recombines TRBV30 with TRBJ1-5; no reliable D call. The CDR3 totals 13 residues. Germline CDR1 reads GTSNPN; CDR2 reads SVGIG (reference sequence). Trimming took off 0 bases at V and 6 bases at J, with 9 bases between the two ends. The CDR3 sequence is CAWSVQESQPQHF. The CDR3 nucleotides read TGTGCCTGGAGTGTACAAGAATCTCAGCCCCAGCATTTT.

V is TRBV6-1 and J is TRBJ2-1, with no clear D. V lost 3 bases and J 7 bases, leaving 10 bases between the germline ends. This CDR3 comprises 13 residues. The V gene's germline CDR1 is MNHNS and CDR2 SASEGT. The CDR3 spells CASSERRENEQFF. CDR3 sequence (DNA): TGTGCCAGCAGTGAGCGCCGAGAAAATGAGCAGTTCTTC.

This chain uses TRBV25-1 with TRBJ1-4; 8 bases align to TRBD1. Germline CDR1 MGHDK, CDR2 SYGVNS. V lost 7 bases to trimming and J lost 7 bases; unmatched junction nucleotides: 8. The CDR3 extends over 14 amino acids. CDR3 region: CASTHRGASEKLFF. CDR3 nucleotide sequence: TGTGCCAGCACCCACAGGGGGGCGAGTGAAAAACTGTTTTTT.

CDR3 DNA sequence: TGTGCCAGCAGTTTACAGGGAAGTGGCTACACCTTC. Protein product: CASSLQGSGYTF. The chain has TRBV28 and TRBJ1-2, with D possibly being TRBD1 (5 bases). The CDR3 is 12 residues long. Germline V gene data show CDR1 as MDHEN and CDR2 as SYDVKM. With 2 bases removed from V and 7 bases from J, the gap between germline ends came to 8 bases.

V gene TRBV7-6 combines with J gene TRBJ2-1; TRBD2 matches 9 bases. Germline values: CDR1 SGHVS, CDR2 FNYEAQ. Unmatched junction bases numbered 16, after V lost 5 bases and J lost 8 bases. The CDR3 is made up of 17 amino acids. The CDR3 nucleotides are TGTGCCAGCAGCCCTATCTTAGCGGGAGAAATTGACGATGAGCAGTTCTTC. Protein product: CASSPILAGEIDDEQFF.